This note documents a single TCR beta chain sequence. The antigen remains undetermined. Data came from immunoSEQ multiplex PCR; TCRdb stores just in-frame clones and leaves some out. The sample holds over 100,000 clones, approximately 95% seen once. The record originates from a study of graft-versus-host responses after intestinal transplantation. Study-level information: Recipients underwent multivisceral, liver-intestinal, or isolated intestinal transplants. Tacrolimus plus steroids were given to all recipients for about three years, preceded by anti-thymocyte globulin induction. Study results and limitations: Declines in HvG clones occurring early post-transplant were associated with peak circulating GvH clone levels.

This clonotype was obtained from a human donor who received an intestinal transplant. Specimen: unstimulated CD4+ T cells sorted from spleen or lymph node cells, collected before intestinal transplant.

The CDR3 bases are TGTGCCATCAGCCCCGGGAACACTGAAGCTTTCTTT. This sequence encodes CAISPGNTEAFF. This chain connects TRBV10-3 to TRBJ1-1; D is undetermined. Germline CDR1 ENHRY, CDR2 SYGVKD. Deletions cut 6 bases from V and 1 base from J, with 6 bases between. The CDR3 length is 12 residues.